The rows below give T cell receptor beta chains drawn from one sample of a study of cytomegalovirus exposure and HLA in healthy donors. Here immunoSEQ multiplex PCR was the method, and the copy in TCRdb shows in-frame clones only, minus some. The sample lists approximately 200,000 clones, approximately 79% occurring once. The material sequenced was PBMCs. The receptor source for this set is a girl aged 5-17 years in good health and CMV-seropositive. The CDR3 runs from the conserved cysteine through the conserved F or W. D genes are given only for firm matches. Clone size is stated in some rows and not others, as once, few, many or a class when expanded.

j_call	d_call	v_call	clone_size	cdr3_aa	cdr3_nt
TRBJ2-1	TRBD2	TRBV10-3	.	CAIRRSSGGPNEQFF	TGTGCCATCAGACGTTCTAGCGGGGGACCCAATGAGCAGTTCTTC
TRBJ1-3	.	TRBV19	.	CASRTSSSGNTIYF	TGTGCCAGTCGGACATCAAGCTCTGGAAACACCATATATTTT
TRBJ2-5	.	TRBV7-2	.	CASSTTRQETQYF	TGTGCCAGCAGCACAACTAGACAAGAGACCCAGTACTTC
TRBJ2-3	TRBD2	TRBV2	.	CASSRLAGSTDTQYF	TGTGCCAGCAGTCGACTAGCGGGGTCCACAGATACGCAGTATTTT
TRBJ2-3	TRBD2	TRBV19	.	CASSIGGGDTQYF	TGTGCCAGTAGTATAGGCGGGGGAGATACGCAGTATTTT
TRBJ2-3	.	TRBV6-1	once	CASRSPADTQYF	TGTGCCAGCAGGAGCCCCGCAGATACGCAGTATTTT
TRBJ1-2	.	TRBV27	.	CASRADGDYGYTF	TGTGCCAGCAGGGCGGACGGGGACTATGGCTACACCTTC
TRBJ2-7	.	TRBV27	.	CASRPAKVREFLGEQYF	TGTGCCAGCCGGCCGGCGAAGGTGAGGGAATTTTTAGGGGAGCAGTACTTC
TRBJ2-2	.	TRBV10-2	.	CASSREADTGELFF	TGCGCCAGCAGTAGAGAAGCCGACACCGGGGAGCTGTTTTTT
TRBJ2-3	TRBD2	TRBV6-4	few	CASSDRSGGADTQYF	TGTGCCAGCAGTGACCGTAGCGGGGGGGCAGATACGCAGTATTTT
TRBJ1-5	.	TRBV10-2	.	CASSETRLDQPQHF	TGCGCCAGCAGTGAAACGCGGCTGGATCAGCCCCAGCATTTT
TRBJ1-2	.	TRBV7-2	.	CASSLDGLTGRYTF	TGTGCCAGCAGCTTAGACGGACTAACGGGTCGCTACACCTTC
TRBJ2-3	TRBD2	TRBV6-4	.	CASSEAGGSTDTQYF	TGTGCCAGCAGTGAGGCGGGGGGCAGCACAGATACGCAGTATTTT
TRBJ1-4	.	TRBV9	.	CASSSGSSGEKLFF	TGTGCCAGCAGCTCCGGATCATCGGGGGAAAAACTGTTTTTT